This T cell receptor beta chain was recovered during a study of CD8 T cells in Susac syndrome. RNA in amounts of roughly 0.5 to 1 ug was reverse transcribed with random hexamers. One entry per CDR3 protein, called by TCRdb with MiXCR from the immunoSEQ multiplex PCR reads. In the table there are about 180,000 distinct CDR3 sequences, 90% to 95% of which are singletons. Sequencing was done on a sample of CD8+ T cells from PBMCs. This clonotype was obtained from a human donor with multiple sclerosis.

The CDR3 here is CASSFRTGFPSSYFNYGYTF. CDR3 in DNA: TGTGCCAGCAGCTTTCGAACAGGATTTCCTTCGTCCTATTTCAACTATGGCTACACCTTC. V usage is TRBV11-2 and J usage is TRBJ1-2, with a weak D call TRBD1 (5 bases). Trimming cost V 3 bases and J 2 bases, with 28 bases left between them. From germline, CDR1 is SGHAT and CDR2 FQNNGV. The CDR3 runs to 20 residues.